These 10 T cell receptor beta chains were all obtained from the same sample, sequenced in a study of shared clonotypes between healthy human individuals. Method: immunoSEQ multiplex PCR; TCRdb's copy keeps in-frame clones and lacks some. This table holds about 980,000 clones, more than 75% found once. Sequenced: memory CD4+ T cells sorted from blood. Subset indicated: CD45RA-negative fraction. The source is a man between 18 and 35 years old in good health.

The J gene is TRBJ2-1, the V gene TRBV6-1; no clear D gene. Germline CDR1 MNHNS, CDR2 SASEGT. V lost 3 bases and J 6 bases, leaving 15 bases between the germline ends. The CDR3 has 15 amino acids. CDR3 amino acids: CASSDARFGANEQFF. CDR3 bases: TGTGCCAGCAGTGATGCTAGATTCGGAGCCAATGAGCAGTTCTTC.

The chain couples TRBV30 to TRBJ2-7; either TRBD1 or TRBD2 may supply D (6 bases each). Trimming took off 0 bases at V and 2 bases at J, with 11 bases between the two ends. This CDR3 comprises 14 residues. The V gene's germline CDR1 is GTSNPN and CDR2 SVGIG (reference sequence). This CDR3 reads CAWSVKGGTYEQYF. The CDR3 coding sequence is TGTGCCTGGAGTGTAAAAGGGGGGACCTACGAGCAGTACTTC.

This clone was seen a single time. At one end the junction does not follow the germline gene, possibly because of a read error. The CDR3 sequence: CASSQARLAGPRGQYF. DNA for the CDR3: TGTGCCAGCAGTCAAGCAAGACTAGCGGGTCCCAGGGGGCAGTACTTC. The V call is TRBV2, the J call TRBJ2-7, with 10 bases aligning to TRBD2. The germline V gene has CDR1 SNHLY and CDR2 FYNNEI. This CDR3 contains 16 residues.

This chain connects TRBV2 to TRBJ1-1, with D possibly matching TRBD1 (6 bases). The CDR3 loop spans 14 amino acids. Trimming left V 4 bases short and J 4 bases short, with 13 bases between. Germline V gene data show CDR1 as SNHLY and CDR2 as FYNNEI. Written as DNA, the CDR3 is TGTGCCAGCAGTGTAAAACAGGGCGGCACTGAAGCTTTCTTT. Its protein product is CASSVKQGGTEAFF.

The chain uses TRBV5-6 and TRBJ2-1; 8 bases line up with TRBD1. The CDR3 is 15 amino acids. Germline V lookup: CDR1 SGHDT, CDR2 YYEEEE. The V and J ends lost 4 bases and 7 bases, in that order; junction bases with no gene match: 10. The CDR3, as DNA: TGTGCCAGCAGCCCGCAGGGGGCGCAGAGGAATGAGCAGTTCTTC. Translated, it gives CASSPQGAQRNEQFF. The entire variable domain, with the rest obtained from reference TRBV5-6 and TRBJ2-1, is as follows: DAGVTQSPTHLIKTRGQQVTLRCSPKSGHDTVSWYQQALGQGPQFIFQYYEEEERQRGNFPDRFSGHQFPNYSSELNVNALLLGDSALYLCASSPQGAQRNEQFFGPGTRLTVL.

The chain has TRBV6-6 and TRBJ1-2; D remains unclear. The CDR3 extends over 13 amino acids. The germline V gene encodes CDR1 MNHNY and CDR2 SVGAGI (reference sequence). Trimming cost V 8 bases and J 2 bases, with 12 bases left between them. This CDR3 is CASQETPNYGYTF. The CDR3 DNA follows: TGTGCCAGCCAGGAAACCCCCAACTATGGCTACACCTTC.

The chain links TRBV6-5 to TRBJ1-6; 11 bases are a match to TRBD1. This CDR3 has 16 residues. The ends lost 4 bases at V and 6 bases at J; junction bases unmatched: 5. Germline V lookup: CDR1 MNHEY, CDR2 SVGAGI. Here the CDR3 reads CASSSPGQGVNSPLHF. In nucleotides, the CDR3 is TGTGCCAGCAGTTCACCGGGACAGGGGGTTAATTCACCCCTCCACTTT.

The chain joins TRBV6-1 to TRBJ2-3, with 8 bases aligning to TRBD1. Germline-derived CDR1 and CDR2 are MNHNS and SASEGT. The CDR3 has 15 amino acids. After removal of 4 bases from V and 6 bases from J, the junction contained 9 bases not matched to a gene. CDR3 sequence: CASSGLQGARDTQYF. CDR3 DNA sequence: TGTGCCAGCAGTGGACTTCAGGGGGCGAGGGATACGCAGTATTTT.

This clone was seen many times. This chain connects TRBV28 to TRBJ2-1, with D hard to call. The CDR3 is 15 amino acids. The germline V and J ends were trimmed by 5 bases and 0 bases, with 11 bases remaining between them. Per the germline V gene, CDR1 is MDHEN and CDR2 is SYDVKM. This CDR3 is CASSGPDPSYNEQFF. The DNA for the CDR3 is TGTGCCAGCAGTGGTCCGGACCCCTCCTACAATGAGCAGTTCTTC.

V gene TRBV6-5 combines with J gene TRBJ2-1, with 10 bases that match TRBD1. This CDR3 contains 15 residues. The junction had 10 bases not matched to a gene; V was cut back by 6 bases and J by 8 bases. Germline V gene sequence: CDR1 MNHEY, CDR2 SVGAGI. The DNA for the CDR3 is TGTGCCAGCAGCAAACCGGGACAGGGGATTTATGAGCAGTTCTTC. Residues: CASSKPGQGIYEQFF.